The clone carrying this T cell receptor (beta chain) was picked up a small number of times. Its antigen remains unknown. MiXCR, applied by TCRdb to the 5' RACE reads, yields one record per CDR3 protein. The table records roughly 250,000 distinct CDR3 sequences, about 17% of them present only once. The sample is drawn from a study of T-cell memory formation after mild COVID-19. Findings and limits, study-wide: Still unconfirmed is whether the second-wave clones peaking on day 37 recognized SARS-CoV-2.

The sequencing sample was made of PBMCs or a T cell subset sorted from them (not recorded which). The clonotype comes from a man between 18 and 29 years old who had mild COVID-19 (a few samples of this study predate the infection). Cell type and time point are not known.

The CDR3 DNA is TGTGCCAGCAGCTCTTTGGGGGGGAGAGACACCGGGGAGCTGTTTTTT. This codes for CASSSLGGRDTGELFF. V and J are TRBV11-2 and TRBJ2-2; 7 nucleotides match TRBD2. The ends lost 4 bases at V and 3 bases at J; junction bases unmatched: 8. Germline CDR1 reads SGHAT; CDR2 reads FQNNGV. The CDR3 extends over 16 amino acids.